This T cell receptor (beta chain) emerged from a study of T cells in Graves' hyperthyroidism and ophthalmopathy. The overall study: Before treatment of any kind, peripheral blood was taken at initial diagnosis.

Active moderate-to-severe ophthalmopathy, Clinical Activity Score at least 3, NOSPECS at least 4, under 3 months' duration. Amplification of TCR beta CDR3 regions used RNA as the template. HTBI primers were employed in a first-round RT-PCR of the TCR CDR3. TCRdb analysed the multiplex PCR reads with MiXCR anew, one entry per CDR3 protein. Of 450,000 to 550,000 distinct CDR3 sequences in the sample, approximately 24% were seen once. V lost 4 bases, J lost 6 bases, and 13 bases lay in between. The CDR3 contains 13 residues. Study results and limitations: Most thyroid clonotypes expanded above 0.001 were also detected in blood. In validation, the model predicted ophthalmopathy. These predictions came a median approximately 5.9 months before onset.

Points on this clonotype: Antigen unknown.

The chain carries TRBV12-3 or TRBV12-4 and TRBJ2-7, with D perhaps given as TRBD1 or TRBD2 (6 bases each). This sequence was found in a woman aged 25 to 45 with Graves' ophthalmopathy. Sequencing input: blood. This CDR3 reads CASSSVGGGEQYF. As DNA, the CDR3 is TGTGCCAGCAGTTCCGTAGGAGGGGGCGAGCAGTACTTC.